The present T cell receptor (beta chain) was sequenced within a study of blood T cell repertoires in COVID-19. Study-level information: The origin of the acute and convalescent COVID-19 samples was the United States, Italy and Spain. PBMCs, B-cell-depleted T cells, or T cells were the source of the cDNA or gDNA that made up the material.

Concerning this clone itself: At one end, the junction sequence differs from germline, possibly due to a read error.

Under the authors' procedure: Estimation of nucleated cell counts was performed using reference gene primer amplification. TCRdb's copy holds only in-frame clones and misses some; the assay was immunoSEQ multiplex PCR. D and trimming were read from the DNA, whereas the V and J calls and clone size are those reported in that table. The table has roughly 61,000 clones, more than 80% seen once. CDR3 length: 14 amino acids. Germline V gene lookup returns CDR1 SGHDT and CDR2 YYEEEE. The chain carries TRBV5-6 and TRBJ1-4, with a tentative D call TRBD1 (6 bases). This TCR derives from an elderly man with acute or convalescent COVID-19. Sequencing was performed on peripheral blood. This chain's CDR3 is CASTLGAAEEKLFF. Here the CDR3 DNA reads TGTGCCAGCACCTTGGGGGCAGCGGAGGAAAAACTGTTTTTT. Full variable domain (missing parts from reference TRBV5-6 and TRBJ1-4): DAGVTQSPTHLIKTRGQQVTLRCSPKSGHDTVSWYQQALGQGPQFIFQYYEEEERQRGNFPDRFSGHQFPNYSSELNVNALLLGDSALYLCASTLGAAEEKLFFGSGTQLSVL.